This T cell receptor (beta chain) was retrieved from a study of blood T cells in healthy people across ages. Concerning this clonotype itself: An end of the junction does not agree with germline; a read error may underlie this.

The CDR3 extends over 16 amino acids. From germline, CDR1 is SGHRS and CDR2 YFSETQ. Primed by a sample-barcoded 5' primer and a J-beta primer mix, a second PCR proceeded for roughly 7 to 12 cycles. MiXCR, run by TCRdb on the 5' RACE reads, gives a single entry per CDR3 protein. The data contain approximately 2,000,000 distinct CDR3 sequences, more than 35% of them seen just once; the ten biggest clones take up 20% to 25%. The clonotype comes from a human donor in good health. This chain uses TRBV5-1 with TRBJ2-7; 12 positions match TRBD1. The specimen sequenced was blood. In DNA, the CDR3 is TGCACCAGCAGCTTGTTCCTGGGACAGGGGGCTGGCGAGCAGTACTTC. It yields the protein CTSSLFLGQGAGEQYF.